This record covers a single T cell receptor (beta chain). Its cognate antigen has yet to be identified. No base-level quality is on record; no much larger clone is a single base apart. The sample originates from a study of graft-versus-host responses after intestinal transplantation (TCRdb year 2021). Background on the whole study: The transplants that recipients got were multivisceral, liver-intestinal, or isolated intestinal. Every recipient was given anti-thymocyte globulin induction, followed by roughly 3 years of maintenance tacrolimus and steroids. After intestinal transplantation, graft-versus-host and host-versus-graft alloreactive T cell clones were followed in the graft, circulation and bone marrow using bulk TCR-beta CDR3 sequencing. To identify alloreactive clones, pre-transplant mixed lymphocyte reaction products were sequenced and compared with unstimulated pre-transplant donor and recipient T cells. Of the 20 to 30 intestinal transplant recipients enrolled in the cohort, one of whom was a retransplant, a few patients without pretransplant specimens were excluded. Donor T cell macrochimerism was defined as a peak of at least 4% donor T cells among recipient peripheral blood mononuclear cells. Instead of going to the commercial service, samples from a few later patients were sequenced in-house on an Illumina MiSeq and processed with MiXCR. Results and caveats for the whole study, not just this receptor: GvH clones turned up in recipient bone marrow, with some appearing earlier in ileal mucosa or blood, a pattern consistent with an intestinal mucosal origin. Early after transplant, peak levels of circulating GvH clones were associated with declines in HvG clones. In patients with donor T cell macrochimerism, the allografts had high GvH to HvG T cell clonal ratios. The relatively low number and heterogeneity of intestinal transplant patients limited the conclusions.

As encoded in the germline V gene, CDR1 is SGDLS while CDR2 is YYNGEE. Trimming removed 4 bases from V and 7 bases from J; the gene matches leave 3 bases unexplained. Counted from cysteine to phenylalanine, this CDR3 has 12 amino acids. Of all the DNA, just the CDR3 is kept, 36 bases in frame from base 1. Library creation used the immunoSEQ multiplex PCR assay. In most patients, genomic DNA was isolated using the Qiagen DNeasy Blood and Tissue Kit and sent frozen to Adaptive Biotechnologies for TCR sequencing. High-throughput TCR-beta CDR3 sequencing of genomic DNA from most patients was performed by Adaptive Biotechnologies. The original methods were these. Adaptive's ImmunoSEQ software was the source of the TCR sequencing data for around 20 patients, while a few other patients were processed with MiXCR and VDJtools. To correct CD4 versus CD8 sorting errors, sequences present in both subsets at a frequency ratio below 5:1 were removed. Because the origin of CDR3 nucleotide sequences shared between donor and recipient could not be assigned, those sequences were removed. At least 2-fold expansion over unstimulated cells and a minimum CFSE-low frequency of 0.002% (template counts) or 0.001% (read counts) were required for clones to be classified as alloreactive. Clones detected in sequenced pre-transplant spleen, lymph node, or MLR CFSE-low populations of the donor or recipient were defined as mappable. The cumulative frequency of alloreactive clones was calculated as a percentage of all sequences, weighted by copy number. TCRdb retrieved this table from immuneACCESS and kept in-frame rearrangements only. Not all clones are present; in checked studies, unresolved V genes account for under half, and no reason is known for the remainder. From that table come the V and J calls and clone size; the DNA was used to work out D and trimming. The sample profile shows some 120,000 clones; 90% to 95% of them were found once. Together, the top ten hold roughly 1.2% of the sample.

The meaning of the sample's time point label: cells obtained before transplantation from donor or recipient. CD3+CD4+ and CD3+CD8+ populations were FACS-sorted from unstimulated pre-transplant donor and recipient cells taken from spleen or lymph nodes. Here the chain combines TRBV9 and TRBJ1-2, and TRBD1 aligns with 8 junction nucleotides. The specimen was unstimulated CD8+ T cells sorted from spleen or lymph node cells, collected before transplant. This sequence was found in a human donor who was the organ donor for an intestinal transplant. For the CDR3, the sequence is CASSRQGSGYTF. The nucleotide sequence is given as TGTGCCAGCAGCCGACAGGGGAGTGGCTACACCTTC.